One and the same sample provided the 11 T cell receptor beta chains below, sequenced in a study of cytomegalovirus exposure and HLA in healthy donors (dated by TCRdb to 2016 to 2017). The library was generated by the immunoSEQ multiplex PCR assay. The clones in this table, taken by TCRdb from immuneACCESS, are in-frame only. Not every clone is retained; where verified, under half of the shortfall comes from an unresolved V gene, and the cause of the rest is unknown. This sample has about 280,000 clones in its table, and 80% to 90% of those were observed once. The ten biggest clones cover 0.95% to 1.1% of the sample. The source material was PBMCs. These receptors were obtained from a woman younger than 35 in good health and CMV-seronegative.

CDR3 amino acids: CASSESRLAGGNEQFF. In DNA, the CDR3 is TGCGCCAGCAGTGAGTCGAGACTAGCGGGAGGCAATGAGCAGTTCTTC. The chain is built from TRBV10-1 and TRBJ2-1; 13 positions match TRBD2. The CDR3 loop spans 16 amino acids. The germline V gene encodes CDR1 WNHNN and CDR2 SYGVQD (reference sequence). Trimming removed 0 bases from V and 6 bases from J; junction bases left unmatched: 2.

This sequence joins TRBV28 and TRBJ1-1; D is possibly TRBD1 (6 bases). CDR3 length equals 13 residues. The germline gives CDR1 MDHEN, CDR2 SYDVKM. Trimming pared 6 bases from V and 4 bases from J, leaving 12 bases between. The CDR3 spells CASSFGQFTEAFF. The CDR3 DNA follows: TGTGCCAGCAGCTTCGGACAGTTCACTGAAGCTTTCTTT.

V and J are TRBV29-1 and TRBJ1-2; D unresolved. Germline assignment: CDR1 SQVTM and CDR2 ANQGSEA. V was clipped by 3 bases and J by 5 bases, with 13 bases between them. The length of the CDR3 is 13 residues. For the CDR3, the DNA is TGCAGCGTTGATTCCCCTCCGTCTTATGGCTACACCTTC. It is translated as CSVDSPPSYGYTF.

V and J are TRBV5-1 and TRBJ2-2; D remains ambiguous. The CDR3 runs to 13 residues. Germline V CDR1 and CDR2: SGHRS, YFSETQ. V lost 4 bases, J lost 3 bases, and 7 bases lay in between. In DNA form, the CDR3 reads TGCGCCAGCAGCACCCTAGACACCGGGGAGCTGTTTTTT. This sequence encodes CASSTLDTGELFF.

The chain joins TRBV18 to TRBJ2-3, with D tentatively TRBD1 (6 bases). Germline V gene sequence: CDR1 KGHSH, CDR2 LQKENI. This CDR3 is built from 16 residues. Trimming shortened V by 1 base and J by 1 base, and 12 bases separated the two germline ends. The CDR3 sequence: CASSPQRQAGTDTQYF. In DNA, the CDR3 is TGTGCCAGCTCACCACAAAGACAGGCCGGCACAGATACGCAGTATTTT. The whole variable domain, filled in from reference TRBV18 and TRBJ2-3, reads NAGVMQNPRHLVRRRGQEARLRCSPMKGHSHVYWYRQLPEEGLKFMVYLQKENIIDESGMPKERFSAEFPKEGPSILRIQQVVRGDSAAYFCASSPQRQAGTDTQYFGPGTRLTVL.

This chain connects TRBV9 to TRBJ2-7, with 8 bases aligning to TRBD2. This CDR3 is 15 amino acids long. Germline CDR1 is SGDLS and CDR2 is YYNGEE. Trimming removed 3 bases from V and 2 bases from J; junction bases left unmatched: 7. The CDR3 is CASSAQTSGAYEQYF. The CDR3 DNA reads TGTGCCAGCAGCGCGCAAACTAGCGGTGCCTACGAGCAGTACTTC.

The rearrangement joins TRBV7-9 to TRBJ1-2, with a possible D match to TRBD1 (6 bases). Trimming shortened V by 5 bases and J by 2 bases, and 9 bases separated the two germline ends. The CDR3 has 13 residues. CDR1 is SEHNR and CDR2 is FQNEAQ in the germline V gene (reference sequence). The CDR3 nucleotides read TGTGCCAGCAGCCCGGGACAAAACTATGGCTACACCTTC. This sequence encodes CASSPGQNYGYTF.

This chain uses TRBV7-2 with TRBJ1-1; no definite D call. Germline V CDR1 and CDR2: SGHTA, FQGNSA. The V end lost 3 bases, the J end lost 6 bases, and 11 bases lay between the germline ends. The CDR3 has 13 amino acids. Here the CDR3 reads CASSFRKEAEAFF. The CDR3 DNA reads TGTGCCAGCAGCTTTCGTAAGGAGGCTGAAGCTTTCTTT.

This chain joins TRBV19 and TRBJ1-6, with TRBD1 as a possible D gene (5 bases). The CDR3 is 14 residues long. V lost 7 bases and J lost 9, with 16 bases in between. CDR1 and CDR2 (germline): LNHDA, SQIVND (reference sequence). CDR3 bases: TGTGCCAGTACTCCGATCGGGGGTAGTTCACCCCTCCACTTT. It codes for CASTPIGGSSPLHF.

This clone has just one count. This chain uses TRBV13 with TRBJ2-1; TRBD2 matches at 8 bases. Germline loops: CDR1 PRHDT, CDR2 FYEKMQ (reference sequence). The junction had 7 bases not matched to a gene; V was cut back by 8 bases and J by 4 bases. The CDR3 has 14 amino acids. The CDR3 loop reads CASSRGGSYNEQFF. The CDR3 DNA reads as TGTGCCAGCTCCCGGGGGGGCAGTTACAATGAGCAGTTCTTC.

V is TRBV27 and J is TRBJ2-7, with 11 nucleotides matching TRBD2. Germline V gene data show CDR1 as MNHEY and CDR2 as SMNVEV (reference sequence). Trimming removed 4 bases from V and 2 bases from J; junction bases left unmatched: 4. CDR3 length equals 15 residues. The CDR3 DNA reads as TGTGCCAGCAGTTATGGGACTAGCGGCACCTACGAGCAGTACTTC. Amino acids: CASSYGTSGTYEQYF.